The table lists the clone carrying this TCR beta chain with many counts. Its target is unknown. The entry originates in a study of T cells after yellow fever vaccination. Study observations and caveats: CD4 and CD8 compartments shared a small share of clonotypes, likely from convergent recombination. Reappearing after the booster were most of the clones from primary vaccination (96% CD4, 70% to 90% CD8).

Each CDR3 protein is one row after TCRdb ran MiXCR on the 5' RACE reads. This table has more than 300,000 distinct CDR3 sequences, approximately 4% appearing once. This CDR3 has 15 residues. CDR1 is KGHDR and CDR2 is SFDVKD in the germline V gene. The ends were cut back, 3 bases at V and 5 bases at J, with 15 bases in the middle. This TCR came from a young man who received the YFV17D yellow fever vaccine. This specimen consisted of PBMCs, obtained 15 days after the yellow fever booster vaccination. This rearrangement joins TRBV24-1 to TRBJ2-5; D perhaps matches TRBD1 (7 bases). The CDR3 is CATSDPRGAGETQYF. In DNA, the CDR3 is TGTGCCACCAGTGATCCCAGGGGGGCGGGCGAGACCCAGTACTTC.